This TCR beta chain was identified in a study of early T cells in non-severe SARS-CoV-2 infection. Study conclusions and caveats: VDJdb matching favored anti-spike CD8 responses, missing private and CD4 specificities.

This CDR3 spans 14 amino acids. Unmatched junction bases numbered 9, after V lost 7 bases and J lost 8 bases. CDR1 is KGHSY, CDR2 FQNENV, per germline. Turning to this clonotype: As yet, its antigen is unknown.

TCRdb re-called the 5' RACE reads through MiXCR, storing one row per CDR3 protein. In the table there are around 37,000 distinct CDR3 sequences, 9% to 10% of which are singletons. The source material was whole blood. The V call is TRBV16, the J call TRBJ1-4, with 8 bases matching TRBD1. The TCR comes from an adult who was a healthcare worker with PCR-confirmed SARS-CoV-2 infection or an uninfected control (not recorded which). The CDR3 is CASNRGQGAEKLFF. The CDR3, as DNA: TGTGCCAGCAACCGAGGACAGGGTGCGGAAAAACTGTTTTTT.